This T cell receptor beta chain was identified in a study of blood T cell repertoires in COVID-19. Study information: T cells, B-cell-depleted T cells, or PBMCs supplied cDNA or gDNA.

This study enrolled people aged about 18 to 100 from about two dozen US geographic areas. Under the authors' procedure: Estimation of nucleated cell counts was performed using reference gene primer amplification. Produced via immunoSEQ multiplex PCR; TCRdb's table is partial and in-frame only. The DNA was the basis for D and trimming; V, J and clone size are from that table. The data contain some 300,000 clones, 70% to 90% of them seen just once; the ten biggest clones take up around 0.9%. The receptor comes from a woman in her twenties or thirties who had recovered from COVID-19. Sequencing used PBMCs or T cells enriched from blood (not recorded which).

The CDR3 here is CSASGGGGTGELFF. CDR3 coding DNA: TGCAGTGCTAGTGGTGGGGGAGGTACCGGGGAGCTGTTTTTT. The rearrangement uses TRBV20-1 and TRBJ2-2; a possible D gene is TRBD2 (6 bases). This CDR3 is built from 14 residues. V shed 3 bases and J shed 5 bases, with 13 bases lying between them. From germline, CDR1 is DFQATT and CDR2 SNEGSKA (reference sequence).